Following are 12 T cell receptor beta chains from one sample sequenced in a study of T-cell memory formation after mild COVID-19. TCRdb analysed the 5' RACE reads with MiXCR anew, one entry per CDR3 protein. The sample shows around 250,000 distinct CDR3 sequences, approximately 9% of them seen only once. Sequences were obtained from PBMCs or a T cell subset sorted from them (not recorded which). The receptors originated from a man younger than 35 who had mild COVID-19 (a few samples of this study predate the infection). Cell type and time point are not known.

This clonotype was found a few times. This chain links TRBV7-6 with TRBJ2-3, with TRBD2 identical over 8 bases. From germline, CDR1 is SGHVS and CDR2 FNYEAQ. V lost 5 bases and J lost 0; bases outside the gene matches: 4. CDR3 length: 15 residues. The CDR3 nucleotides are TGTGCCAGCAGCATAACTAGCGGAAGCACAGATACGCAGTATTTT. It yields the protein CASSITSGSTDTQYF.

The rearrangement links TRBV11-2 to TRBJ2-2; 10 bases are a match to TRBD2. The junction had 8 bases not matched to a gene; V was cut back by 1 base and J by 0 bases. CDR1 is SGHAT and CDR2 is FQNNGV in the germline V gene. The CDR3 spans 19 residues. The CDR3 here is CASSLGLAGAVANTGELFF. The CDR3 coding sequence is TGTGCCAGCAGCTTAGGTCTAGCGGGGGCTGTCGCGAACACCGGGGAGCTGTTTTTT.

This clonotype was observed a few times. The chain is built from TRBV29-1 and TRBJ2-7; D unclear. The CDR3 length is 11 residues. V was shortened by 4 bases and J by 3 bases, with 7 bases between the two germline ends. Germline lookup yields CDR1 SQVTM and CDR2 ANQGSEA. The CDR3 region has the DNA TGCAGCGTTGGCACAAACTACGAGCAGTACTTC. Translation gives CSVGTNYEQYF.

This clonotype was counted ten times or more. The chain combines TRBV4-3 with TRBJ2-5, with D possibly TRBD2 on 7 matching bases. The germline V gene encodes CDR1 LGHNA and CDR2 YSLEER. Trimming stripped 1 base from V and 5 bases from J, with 11 bases between. The CDR3 loop spans 14 amino acids. The CDR3 is CASSQGGGGETQYF. CDR3 DNA sequence: TGCGCCAGCAGCCAAGGGGGGGGCGGCGAGACCCAGTACTTC.

This clonotype appeared many times. The chain couples TRBV4-3 to TRBJ2-7; no definite D call. The germline V gene has CDR1 LGHNA and CDR2 YSLEER. The CDR3 runs 15 residues. Deletions cut 3 bases from V and 3 bases from J, with 15 bases between. The chain's CDR3 is CASSQGKGPNYEQYF. The CDR3 DNA reads as TGCGCCAGCAGCCAGGGAAAAGGGCCTAACTACGAGCAGTACTTC.

This chain joins TRBV12-3 or TRBV12-4 and TRBJ1-2; D unclear. This CDR3 comprises 12 residues. V gave up 5 bases and J gave up 7 bases, with 11 bases separating them. CDR3 in amino acids: CASSPSRSGYTF. The CDR3 nucleotides read TGTGCCAGCAGTCCTAGTAGGTCTGGCTACACCTTC.

CDR3 amino acids: CASSEGAETQYF. In DNA form, the CDR3 reads TGTGCCAGCAGCGAAGGCGCTGAGACCCAGTACTTC. The chain carries TRBV6-6 and TRBJ2-5; D remains ambiguous. Trimming took off 6 bases at V and 5 bases at J, with 10 bases between the two ends. This CDR3 has 12 amino acids. Looked up from germline, CDR1 is MNHNY and CDR2 is SVGAGI (reference sequence).

In its sample, this clonotype was seen a few times. This rearrangement joins TRBV12-3 or TRBV12-4 to TRBJ1-4; tentative D call: TRBD1 (5 bases). The CDR3 extends over 14 amino acids. The V end was cut by 3 bases, the J end by 8 bases, with 13 bases between. The CDR3 loop reads CASSFSQVGEKLFF. The CDR3 bases are TGTGCCAGCAGTTTTTCACAGGTCGGAGAAAAACTGTTTTTT.

This sequence joins TRBV20-1 and TRBJ2-3; no clear D gene. The V end was cut by 4 bases, the J end by 5 bases, with 22 bases between. The CDR3 runs to 16 residues. Germline values: CDR1 DFQATT, CDR2 SNEGSKA (reference sequence). The DNA for the CDR3 is TGCAGTGCTATTGCTCTCACCCGACCAGGTCGAGATACGCAGTATTTT. This codes for CSAIALTRPGRDTQYF.

This chain links TRBV6-2 or TRBV6-3 with TRBJ1-5; 8 bases line up with TRBD1. The trim removed 6 bases at V and 4 bases at J, leaving 8 bases unmatched. The CDR3 is made up of 15 amino acids. Germline loops: CDR1 MNHEY, CDR2 SVGEGT. In DNA, the CDR3 is TGTGCCAGCAGGACAACAGGACAGGGAAATCAGCCCCAGCATTTT. Translating it yields CASRTTGQGNQPQHF.

V is TRBV2 and J is TRBJ1-2, with no clear D. V dropped 2 bases and J dropped 4 bases, with 11 bases sitting between them. The CDR3 extends over 14 amino acids. From germline, CDR1 is SNHLY and CDR2 FYNNEI. The CDR3 DNA sequence: TGTGCCAGCAGTGAAAATGGGATCCCCTATGGCTACACCTTC. Protein: CASSENGIPYGYTF.

This clonotype has a count of ten or more. The rearrangement joins TRBV12-3 or TRBV12-4 to TRBJ2-7; 8 nucleotides match TRBD2. The length of the CDR3 is 14 residues. J lost 1 base, V lost 5 bases, and 4 bases had no gene match. The DNA for the CDR3 is TGTGCCAGCAGTCCTCGGGGGGGTTCCTACGAGCAGTACTTC. Protein: CASSPRGGSYEQYF.